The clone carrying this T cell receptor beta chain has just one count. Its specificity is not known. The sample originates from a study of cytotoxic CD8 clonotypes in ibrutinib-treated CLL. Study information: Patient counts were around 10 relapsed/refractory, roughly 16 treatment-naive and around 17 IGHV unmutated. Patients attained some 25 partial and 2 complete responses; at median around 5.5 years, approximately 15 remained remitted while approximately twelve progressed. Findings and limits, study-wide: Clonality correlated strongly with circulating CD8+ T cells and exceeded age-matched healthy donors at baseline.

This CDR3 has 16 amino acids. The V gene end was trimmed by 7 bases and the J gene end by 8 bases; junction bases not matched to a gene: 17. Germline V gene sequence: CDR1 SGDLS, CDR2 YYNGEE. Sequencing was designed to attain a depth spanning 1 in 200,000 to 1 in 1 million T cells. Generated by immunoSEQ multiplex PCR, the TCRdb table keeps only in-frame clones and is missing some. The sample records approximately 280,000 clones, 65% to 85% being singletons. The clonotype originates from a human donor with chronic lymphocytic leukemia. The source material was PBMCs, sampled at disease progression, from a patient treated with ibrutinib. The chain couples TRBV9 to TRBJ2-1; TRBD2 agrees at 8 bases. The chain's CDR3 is CASSLSSGRAWDEQFF. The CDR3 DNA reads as TGTGCCAGCTCCCTTTCCTCCGGGAGGGCCTGGGATGAGCAGTTCTTC. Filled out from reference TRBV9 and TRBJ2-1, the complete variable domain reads DSGVTQTPKHLITATGQRVTLRCSPRSGDLSVYWYQQSLDQGLQFLIQYYNGEERAKGNILERFSAQQFPDLHSELNLSSLELGDSALYFCASSLSSGRAWDEQFFGPGTRLTVL.